The clone carrying this TCR beta chain was seen many times. RNA transcripts were the source from which TCR beta CDR3 regions were amplified. RT-PCR was first run with HTBI primers, then multiplex PCR in a second round. TCRdb passed the multiplex PCR reads through MiXCR, listing each CDR3 protein once. The data contain around 470,000 distinct CDR3 sequences, roughly an eighth of them seen just once; the ten biggest clones take up around 9.8%. CDR1 MRHNA and CDR2 SNTAGT come from the germline V gene. CDR3 length equals 14 residues. Trimming shortened V by 5 bases and J by 3 bases, and 13 bases separated the two germline ends. Under 3 months in duration, the ophthalmopathy in affected donors had moderate-to-severe activity, CAS ≥3 and NOSPECS ≥4. None of the included patients had other autoimmune diseases, uncontrolled infections, pregnancy or lactation, as these led to exclusion. The entry originates in a study of Graves' ophthalmopathy and Graves' hyperthyroidism.

Sequencing was done on a sample of blood. This TCR was sampled from a woman aged 25 to 45 with Graves' ophthalmopathy. The chain is built from TRBV6-4 and TRBJ1-2; the D is unclear. CDR3 loop: CASSYEDSDYGYTF. The CDR3 region has the DNA TGTGCCAGCAGTTATGAGGACTCCGACTATGGCTACACCTTC.